The 29 T cell receptor beta chains below all came from one sample that was sequenced in a study of Graves' ophthalmopathy and Graves' hyperthyroidism (dated 2018 in TCRdb). TCRdb lists the instrument as Illumina HiSeq 2000. For repertoire sequencing, the TCR beta CDR3 regions were amplified from RNA transcripts. The first round was an RT-PCR using HTBI primers with the Qiagen OneStep RT-PCR kit, and this first round was followed by a second-round multiplex PCR, then size selection and purification. TCRdb reprocessing: public reads trimmed at Q25 with fastp, clones called with MiXCR, in-frame beta chains kept. Under each unique CDR3 protein, matching rows form one entry showing the most common genes and DNA. The sample profile shows approximately 480,000 distinct CDR3 sequences; around 15% of them were found once. 9.5% to 10% of the sample lies in the top ten. The sequenced material came from blood. These receptors were taken from a woman aged 25 to 39 with Graves' ophthalmopathy. Donor details come from another sample of the same person, matched by shared clones.

This clonotype was counted ten times or more. V gene TRBV27 combines with J gene TRBJ1-2, with a possible D match to TRBD1 (6 bases). The ends were cut back, 2 bases at V and 4 bases at J, with 20 bases in the middle. Germline CDR1 and CDR2: MNHEY and SMNVEV (reference sequence). CDR3 length: 17 amino acids. CDR3 residues: CASSLLGGQGNFYGYTF. The CDR3 bases are TGTGCCAGCAGTTTACTGGGGGGCCAGGGAAATTTCTATGGCTACACCTTC.

This clonotype was detected many times. The chain links TRBV6-2 or TRBV6-3 to TRBJ1-2; D gene uncertain. Germline assignment: CDR1 MNHEY and CDR2 SVGEGT. CDR3 length: 12 amino acids. The ends were cut back, 7 bases at V and 2 bases at J, with 8 bases in the middle. The CDR3 here is CASKVGNYGYTF. CDR3 bases: TGTGCCAGCAAGGTGGGGAACTATGGCTACACCTTC.

The chain employs TRBV2 and TRBJ1-2; D uncertain. V lost 8 bases and J lost 1, with 14 bases in between. This CDR3 has 14 amino acids. Per the germline V gene, CDR1 is SNHLY and CDR2 is FYNNEI. CDR3 sequence reads: CASSRTPINYGYTF. The CDR3 DNA reads as TGTGCCAGCTCTCGAACCCCGATTAACTATGGCTACACCTTC.

In its sample, this clonotype was seen once. The gene calls are TRBV6-2 or TRBV6-3 and TRBJ2-7, with 10 nucleotides matching TRBD2. CDR1 and CDR2 from the germline V gene are MNHEY and SVGEGT. The CDR3 is 18 residues long. V gave up 4 bases and J gave up 2 bases; unmatched junction bases: 14. Here the CDR3 reads CASSSLSSGGYGTYEQYF. In DNA, the CDR3 is TGTGCCAGCAGTTCTCTATCTAGCGGGGGCTACGGCACCTACGAGCAGTACTTC.

This clonotype was seen many times. V usage is TRBV20-1 and J usage is TRBJ2-7, with D unclear. Trimming took 4 bases from V and 0 from J, leaving 16 bases between them. The CDR3 sequence is 15 residues long. The germline V gene encodes CDR1 DFQATT and CDR2 SNEGSKA (reference sequence). CDR3 amino acids: CSATGSGGYSYEQYF. The CDR3 DNA follows: TGCAGTGCTACTGGCTCCGGCGGCTACTCCTACGAGCAGTACTTC.

This clonotype was recorded at least ten times. The chain recombines TRBV11-2 with TRBJ2-5; D unclear. The CDR3 length is 14 residues. CDR1 and CDR2 (germline): SGHAT, FQNNGV. V lost 7 bases, J lost 2 bases, and 14 bases lay in between. The CDR3 DNA reads TGTGCCAGCAAGAAGCCGGGTCTACAAGAGACCCAGTACTTC. The encoded protein is CASKKPGLQETQYF.

In its sample, this clonotype was seen many times. This chain links TRBV6-5 with TRBJ2-2; TRBD1 or TRBD2 may be the D gene (5 bases each). From germline, CDR1 is MNHEY and CDR2 SVGAGI. The CDR3 length is 16 residues. Trimming cost V 2 bases and J 3 bases, with 13 bases left between them. DNA of the CDR3: TGTGCCAGCAGTTACGAAGGGGACGGTGACACCGGGGAGCTGTTTTTT. This gives the protein CASSYEGDGDTGELFF.

In its sample, this clonotype was seen many times. The chain joins TRBV6-1 to TRBJ1-1; D gene unclear. The germline V and J ends were trimmed by 3 bases and 5 bases, with 13 bases remaining between them. The CDR3 is 14 residues long. From germline, CDR1 is MNHNS and CDR2 SASEGT. CDR3 DNA: TGTGCCAGCAGTGACCCCGAGGGCGGAACTGAAGCTTTCTTT. Its protein is CASSDPEGGTEAFF.

This clonotype occurred many times. The gene calls are TRBV28 and TRBJ1-1; TRBD1 might be the D (5 bases). This CDR3 contains 14 residues. Per germline, CDR1 MDHEN and CDR2 SYDVKM. The V end was cut by 6 bases, the J end by 0 bases, with 11 bases between. The CDR3 nucleotides are TGTGCCAGCAGGCCCGACAGAATGAACACTGAAGCTTTCTTT. Its translation is CASRPDRMNTEAFF. Full variable domain (rest looked up from reference TRBV28 and TRBJ1-1): DVKVTQSSRYLVKRTGEKVFLECVQDMDHENMFWYRQDPGLGLRLIYFSYDVKMKEKGDIPEGYSVSREKKERFSLILESASTNQTSMYLCASRPDRMNTEAFFGQGTRLTVV.

This clonotype was seen many times. J is TRBJ1-2 and V is TRBV6-1, with 8 bases fitting TRBD1. The V segment lost 3 bases and the J segment 5 bases; nucleotides outside the gene matches: 2. The CDR3 contains 13 residues. Germline V gene lookup returns CDR1 MNHNS and CDR2 SASEGT. The CDR3 DNA sequence: TGTGCCAGCAGTGAGACAGGGGAATATGGCTACACCTTC. This encodes CASSETGEYGYTF.

This clonotype has a count of ten or more. The rearrangement uses TRBV6-2 or TRBV6-3 and TRBJ1-2; 7 bases line up with TRBD1. After removal of 1 base from V and 0 bases from J, the junction contained 14 bases not matched to a gene. Germline CDR1 reads MNHEY; CDR2 reads SVGEGT. The CDR3 contains 19 residues. The CDR3, as DNA: TGTGCCAGCAGTTACTACCCCGCCCGGGACAGCTTATCTAACTATGGCTACACCTTC. Its protein is CASSYYPARDSLSNYGYTF.

Turning to this clonotype: This may be a read error: a much more frequent sequence differs by one nucleotide. V and J are TRBV2 and TRBJ1-5; possible D gene TRBD1, 5 bases. Germline-derived CDR1 and CDR2 are SNHLY and FYNNEI. The CDR3 is 15 residues long. V was cut by 5 bases and J by 0 bases, with 11 bases left in between. CDR3: CASSYRQFSNQPQHF. The CDR3 region has the DNA TGTGCCAGCAGTTACAGACAGTTTAGCAATCAGCCCCAGCATTTT.

In this sample, this clonotype turned up many times. V usage is TRBV6-2 or TRBV6-3 and J usage is TRBJ1-1; a possible D gene is TRBD1 (5 bases). The length of the CDR3 is 16 residues. Trimming took off 8 bases at V and 2 bases at J, with 21 bases between the two ends. The germline V gene has CDR1 MNHEY and CDR2 SVGEGT. DNA of the CDR3: TGTGCCAGCCTCCCGGGGGGGTACCTGGTAAACACTGAAGCTTTCTTT. This translates into CASLPGGYLVNTEAFF.

This clonotype was observed many times. The CDR3 spells CASSLYPGTGELFF. The DNA for the CDR3 is TGTGCCAGCAGTCTTTATCCTGGGACCGGGGAGCTGTTTTTT. V is TRBV27 and J is TRBJ2-2, with D hard to call. Germline CDR1 MNHEY, CDR2 SMNVEV (reference sequence). This CDR3 region has 14 residues. V lost 5 bases and J 5 bases, leaving 12 bases between the germline ends.

This clonotype was seen repeatedly, ten times or more. The chain links TRBV6-5 to TRBJ1-1; D is ambiguous. Germline CDR1 is MNHEY and CDR2 is SVGAGI. V shed 0 bases and J shed 4 bases, with 12 bases lying between them. CDR3 length: 15 residues. In DNA form, the CDR3 reads TGTGCCAGCAGTTACTCTAGGGATGTTAGCACTGAAGCTTTCTTT. Amino acids: CASSYSRDVSTEAFF.

This clonotype has a count of ten or more. This chain joins TRBV19 and TRBJ1-1; 9 bases match TRBD1. CDR1 and CDR2 (germline): LNHDA, SQIVND (reference sequence). The CDR3 covers 16 residues. Trimming took 4 bases from V and 3 from J; bases not matched to a gene: 9. The CDR3 here is CASSTLRTGADTEAFF. As DNA, the CDR3 is TGTGCCAGTAGTACCCTAAGGACAGGGGCGGACACTGAAGCTTTCTTT.

This clonotype has ten or more counts. The J gene is TRBJ2-7, the V gene TRBV19, with a weak D call TRBD1 (6 bases). Trimming cost V 1 base and J 0 bases, with 10 bases left between them. This CDR3 is built from 15 residues. Germline CDR1 and CDR2: LNHDA and SQIVND (reference sequence). CDR3: CASSIAGESSYEQYF. CDR3 DNA: TGTGCCAGTAGTATAGCAGGGGAGAGCTCCTACGAGCAGTACTTC.

This clonotype has a count of ten or more. The rearrangement links TRBV6-1 to TRBJ1-1; no definite D call. The germline CDR1 and CDR2 sequences are MNHNS and SASEGT. The V end lost 6 bases, the J end lost 2 bases, and 10 bases lay between the germline ends. The CDR3 is made up of 13 amino acids. CDR3 amino acids: CASRATTNTEAFF. CDR3 DNA: TGTGCCAGCAGGGCCACAACCAACACTGAAGCTTTCTTT.

The V gene is TRBV7-2, the J gene TRBJ1-2, with D unresolved. Germline-derived CDR1 and CDR2 are SGHTA and FQGNSA. Trimming removed 8 bases at V and 4 bases at J, with 11 bases between. The CDR3 loop spans 12 amino acids. CDR3 sequence reads: CASLGRGYGYTF. CDR3 DNA: TGTGCCAGCCTTGGCCGGGGCTATGGCTACACCTTC.

There are many counts of this clonotype. The chain is built from TRBV12-3 or TRBV12-4 and TRBJ1-1; D gene unclear. Between the trimmed V and J ends, which lost 1 base and 8 bases, there was a span of 5 bases. CDR3 length: 11 residues. The CDR3 region has the DNA TGTGCCAGCAGTTTAGGGAACGAAGCTTTCTTT. Protein sequence: CASSLGNEAFF.

This clonotype was counted many times. The gene calls are TRBV4-1 and TRBJ1-6; D gene unclear. This CDR3 is built from 13 residues. V was shortened by 2 bases and J by 9 bases, with 8 bases between the two germline ends. Germline CDR1 MGHRA, CDR2 YSYEKL. CDR3: CASSQQDGSPLHF. The CDR3 bases are TGCGCCAGCAGCCAACAAGACGGTTCACCCCTCCACTTT.

This clonotype has at least ten counts. The chain is built from TRBV19 and TRBJ2-7; D is unclear. This CDR3 region has 15 residues. Trimming shortened V by 1 base and J by 0 bases, and 10 bases separated the two germline ends. The germline gives CDR1 LNHDA, CDR2 SQIVND (reference sequence). The CDR3: CASSIARTPSYEQYF. The CDR3 DNA follows: TGTGCCAGTAGTATAGCTCGGACCCCCTCCTACGAGCAGTACTTC.

This clonotype was seen repeatedly, ten times or more. V is TRBV20-1 and J is TRBJ2-7; 8 nucleotides agree with TRBD2. The germline CDR1 and CDR2 sequences are DFQATT and SNEGSKA (reference sequence). The CDR3 loop spans 12 amino acids. The CDR3 reads CSQSAGGIEQYF. DNA for the CDR3: TGCAGCCAATCGGCGGGAGGAATCGAGCAGTACTTC.

This clonotype has a count of ten or more. With a much larger clone just one base away, this may be a read error. This chain connects TRBV12-3 or TRBV12-4 to TRBJ1-5; possible D gene TRBD1, 5 bases. The CDR3 totals 15 residues. V lost 8 bases and J lost 7, with 21 bases in between. The DNA of the CDR3 is TGTGCCAGCGGTACATCAAGGACAACGAAACAGCCCCAGCATTTT. Amino acids: CASGTSRTTKQPQHF.

The gene calls are TRBV6-2 or TRBV6-3 and TRBJ1-1, with TRBD1 as a possible D gene (6 bases). The CDR3 length is 14 residues. Trimming took off 6 bases at V and 6 bases at J, with 17 bases between the two ends. Germline CDR1 and CDR2: MNHEY and SVGEGT. In DNA form, the CDR3 reads TGTGCCAGCAGGCCGTACAGGGTTGGCCCTGAAGCTTTCTTT. Translated, it gives CASRPYRVGPEAFF.

The V and J genes are TRBV29-1 and TRBJ1-1; possible D gene TRBD1, 5 bases. Trimming removed 6 bases from V and 4 bases from J, with 15 bases in between. The CDR3 covers 13 residues. Per the germline V gene, CDR1 is SQVTM and CDR2 is ANQGSEA. The CDR3 sequence is CSVIGASSTEAFF. DNA for the CDR3: TGCAGCGTCATAGGGGCGTCTAGCACTGAAGCTTTCTTT.

This clonotype was seen repeatedly, ten times or more. The rearrangement links TRBV5-1 to TRBJ1-1, with D possibly matching TRBD1 (5 bases). This CDR3 is built from 16 residues. V shed 4 bases and J shed 5 bases, with 21 bases lying between them. Germline CDR1 is SGHRS and CDR2 is YFSETQ. The CDR3: CASSLEISTGQTEAFF. The CDR3, as DNA: TGCGCCAGCAGCCTCGAGATTTCAACGGGGCAAACTGAAGCTTTCTTT.

This clonotype was seen many times. The rearrangement links TRBV6-1 to TRBJ1-2, with TRBD1 identical over 7 bases. This CDR3 spans 15 amino acids. J was trimmed by 4 bases and V by 4 bases; bases with no gene match: 9. Looked up from germline, CDR1 is MNHNS and CDR2 is SASEGT. CDR3 sequence (DNA): TGTGCCAGCAGTGGACAGGGTTTGGGGACCTATGGCTACACCTTC. Translation gives CASSGQGLGTYGYTF.

This clonotype was observed many times. Germline is not matched at one junction end, which may reflect a read error. The chain carries TRBV18 and TRBJ1-1; a possible D gene is TRBD1 (5 bases). The CDR3 is 14 amino acids. Looked up from germline, CDR1 is KGHSH and CDR2 is LQKENI. The CDR3 nucleotides are TGTGCCAGCTCACCAAAGGGGCAAGGAGGTGAATCTTTCTTT. Translating gives CASSPKGQGGESFF.